This T cell receptor beta chain was captured by sequencing in a study of CD8+CD57+ T cells in acquired aplastic anemia. The wider study: DNA per sorted CD4+ or CD8+ sample ranged about 0.18 to 30 ug, averaging 3.2 ug.

Details on this clonotype: Germline and junction disagree at one end, which may indicate a read error.

It was genomic DNA that served as the template for profiling TCR beta VDJ and CDR3. TCRdb independently ran MiXCR on the reads; one entry per CDR3 protein. The sample lists 95,000 to 150,000 distinct CDR3 sequences, roughly 55% seen once, with about 31% in the top ten. Sequencing involved patients with CD8+CD57+ cell expansion previously shown by flow cytometry. The sequenced sample consisted of sorted CD4+, CD8+, or CD8+CD57+ T cells (not recorded which) from PBMCs. The sequence was collected from a human donor with aplastic anemia.

CDR3 in amino acids: CTSSQEGDTEAFF. The CDR3 DNA reads as TGTACCAGCAGCCAAGAAGGGGACACTGAAGCTTTCTTT. The gene calls are TRBV3-1 and TRBJ1-1; TRBD1 might be the D (5 bases). Germline lookup yields CDR1 LGHDT and CDR2 YNNKEL (reference sequence). The CDR3 contains 13 residues.